What follows describes a single TCR beta chain. The entry originates in a study of cytomegalovirus exposure and HLA in healthy donors. In germline, CDR1 is MNHEY, CDR2 SMNVEV (reference sequence). The V gene end was trimmed by 2 bases and the J gene end by 7 bases; junction bases not matched to a gene: 6. This CDR3 spans 16 amino acids. Primers for the PCR totalled 60 Vbeta and 13 Jbeta. Using immunoSEQ multiplex PCR, the repertoire was profiled, and TCRdb retains in-frame clones only, with some absent. Of about 55,000 clones listed, roughly four fifths are singletons. The receptor was isolated from a man aged 25 to 40 in good health and CMV-seronegative. The chain uses TRBV27 and TRBJ1-6; 9 positions agree with TRBD1. Sample: PBMCs. The CDR3 here is CASSLGAGTGNSPLHF. CDR3 coding DNA: TGTGCCAGCAGTTTAGGGGCCGGGACAGGGAATTCACCCCTCCACTTT.